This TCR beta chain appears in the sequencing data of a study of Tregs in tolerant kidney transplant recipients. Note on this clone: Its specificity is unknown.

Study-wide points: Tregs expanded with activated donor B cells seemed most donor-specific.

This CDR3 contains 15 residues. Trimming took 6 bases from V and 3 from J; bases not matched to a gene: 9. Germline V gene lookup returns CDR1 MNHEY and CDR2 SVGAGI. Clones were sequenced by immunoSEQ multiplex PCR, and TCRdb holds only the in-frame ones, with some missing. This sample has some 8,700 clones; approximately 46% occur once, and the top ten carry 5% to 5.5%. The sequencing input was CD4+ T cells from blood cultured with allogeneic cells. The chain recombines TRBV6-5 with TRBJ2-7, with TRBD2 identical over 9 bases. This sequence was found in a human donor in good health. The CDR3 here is CASSQPGLAFYEQYF. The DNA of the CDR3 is TGTGCCAGCAGCCAGCCGGGACTAGCATTCTACGAGCAGTACTTC.